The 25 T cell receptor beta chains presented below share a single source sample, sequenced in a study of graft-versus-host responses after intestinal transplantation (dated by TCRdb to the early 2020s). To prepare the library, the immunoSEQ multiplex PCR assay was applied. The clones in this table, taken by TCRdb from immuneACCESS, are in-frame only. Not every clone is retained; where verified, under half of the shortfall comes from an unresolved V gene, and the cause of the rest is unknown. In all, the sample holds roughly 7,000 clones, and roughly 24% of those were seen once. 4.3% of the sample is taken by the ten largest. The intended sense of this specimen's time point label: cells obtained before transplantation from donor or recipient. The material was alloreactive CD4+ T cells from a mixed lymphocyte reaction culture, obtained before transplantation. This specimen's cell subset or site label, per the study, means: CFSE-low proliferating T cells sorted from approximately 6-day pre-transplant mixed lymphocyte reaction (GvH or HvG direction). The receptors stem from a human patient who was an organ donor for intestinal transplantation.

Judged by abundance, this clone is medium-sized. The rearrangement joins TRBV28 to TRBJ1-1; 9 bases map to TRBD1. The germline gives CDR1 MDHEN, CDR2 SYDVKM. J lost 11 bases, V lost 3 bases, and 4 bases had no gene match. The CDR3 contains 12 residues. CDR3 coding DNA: TGTGCCAGCAGTTTTTGGGACAGGGCCGCTTTCTTT. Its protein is CASSFWDRAAFF.

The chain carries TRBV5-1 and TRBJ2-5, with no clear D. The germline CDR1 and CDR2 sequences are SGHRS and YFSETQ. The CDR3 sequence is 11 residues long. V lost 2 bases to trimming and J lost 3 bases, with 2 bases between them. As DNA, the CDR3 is TGCGCCAGCAGCTTTAAAGAGACCCAGTACTTC. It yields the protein CASSFKETQYF.

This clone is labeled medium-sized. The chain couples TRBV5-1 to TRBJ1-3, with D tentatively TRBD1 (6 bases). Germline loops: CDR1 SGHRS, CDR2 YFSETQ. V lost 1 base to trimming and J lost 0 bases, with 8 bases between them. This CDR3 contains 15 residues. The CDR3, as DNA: TGCGCCAGCAGCTTGATAGGGGGCTCTGGAAACACCATATATTTT. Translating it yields CASSLIGGSGNTIYF.

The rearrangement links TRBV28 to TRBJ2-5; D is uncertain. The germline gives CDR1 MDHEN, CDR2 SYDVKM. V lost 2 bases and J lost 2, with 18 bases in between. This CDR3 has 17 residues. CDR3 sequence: CASSLRRWRIPQETQYF. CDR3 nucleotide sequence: TGTGCCAGCAGTTTAAGGCGCTGGCGGATTCCACAAGAGACCCAGTACTTC. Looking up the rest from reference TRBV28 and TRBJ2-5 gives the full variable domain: DVKVTQSSRYLVKRTGEKVFLECVQDMDHENMFWYRQDPGLGLRLIYFSYDVKMKEKGDIPEGYSVSREKKERFSLILESASTNQTSMYLCASSLRRWRIPQETQYFGPGTRLLVL.

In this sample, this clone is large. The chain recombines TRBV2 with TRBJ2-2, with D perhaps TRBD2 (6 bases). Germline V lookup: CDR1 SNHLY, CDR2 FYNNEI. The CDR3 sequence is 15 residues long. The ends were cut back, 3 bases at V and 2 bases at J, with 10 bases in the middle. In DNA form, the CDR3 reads TGTGCCAGCAGTGACCGGAGGGTTAACACCGGGGAGCTGTTTTTT. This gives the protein CASSDRRVNTGELFF. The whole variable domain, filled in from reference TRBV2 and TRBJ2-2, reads EPEVTQTPSHQVTQMGQEVILRCVPISNHLYFYWYRQILGQKVEFLVSFYNNEISEKSEIFDDQFSVERPDGSNFTLKIRSTKLEDSAMYFCASSDRRVNTGELFFGEGSRLTVL.

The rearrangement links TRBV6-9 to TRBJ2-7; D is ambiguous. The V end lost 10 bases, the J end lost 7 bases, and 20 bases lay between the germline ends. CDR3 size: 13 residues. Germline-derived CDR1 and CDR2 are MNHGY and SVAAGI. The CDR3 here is CATLPPAPREQYF. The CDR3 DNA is TGTGCCACTCTGCCCCCAGCGCCGCGTGAGCAGTACTTC.

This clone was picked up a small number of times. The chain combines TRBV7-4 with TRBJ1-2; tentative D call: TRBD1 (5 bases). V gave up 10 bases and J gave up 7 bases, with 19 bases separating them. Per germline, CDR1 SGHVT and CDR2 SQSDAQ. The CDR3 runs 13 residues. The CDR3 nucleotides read TGTGCCAACGAAGGGACCGACCTGGGTGGCTACACCTTC. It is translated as CANEGTDLGGYTF.

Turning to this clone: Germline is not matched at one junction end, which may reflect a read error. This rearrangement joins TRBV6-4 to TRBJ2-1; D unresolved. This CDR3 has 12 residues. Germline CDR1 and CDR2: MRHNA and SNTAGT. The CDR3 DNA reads TGTGCCATCAGTGAAGGGATAGGGGAGCAGTTCTTC. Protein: CAISEGIGEQFF.

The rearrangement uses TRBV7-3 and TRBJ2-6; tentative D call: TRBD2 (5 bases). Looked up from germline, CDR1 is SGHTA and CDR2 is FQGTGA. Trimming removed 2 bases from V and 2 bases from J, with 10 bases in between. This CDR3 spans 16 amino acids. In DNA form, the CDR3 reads TGTGCCAGCAGCTTAGCGGGCACGGCTGGGGCCAACGTCCTGACTTTC. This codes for CASSLAGTAGANVLTF.

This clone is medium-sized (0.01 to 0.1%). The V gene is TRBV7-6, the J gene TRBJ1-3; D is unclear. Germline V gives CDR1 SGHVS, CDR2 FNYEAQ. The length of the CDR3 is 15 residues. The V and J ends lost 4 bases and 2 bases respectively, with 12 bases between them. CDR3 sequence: CASSSDPFPGNTIYF. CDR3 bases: TGTGCCAGCAGCTCGGACCCGTTCCCTGGAAACACCATATATTTT. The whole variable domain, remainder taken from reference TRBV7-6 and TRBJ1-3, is GAGVSQSPRYKVTKRGQDVALRCDPISGHVSLYWYRQALGQGPEFLTYFNYEAQQDKSGLPNDRFSAERPEGSISTLTIQRTEQRDSAMYRCASSSDPFPGNTIYFGEGSWLTVV.

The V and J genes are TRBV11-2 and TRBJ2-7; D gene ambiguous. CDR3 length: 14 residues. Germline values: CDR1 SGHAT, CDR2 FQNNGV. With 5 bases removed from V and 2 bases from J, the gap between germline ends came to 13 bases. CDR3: CASSPGPRPYEQYF. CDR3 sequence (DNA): TGTGCCAGCAGCCCCGGGCCCCGACCCTACGAGCAGTACTTC.

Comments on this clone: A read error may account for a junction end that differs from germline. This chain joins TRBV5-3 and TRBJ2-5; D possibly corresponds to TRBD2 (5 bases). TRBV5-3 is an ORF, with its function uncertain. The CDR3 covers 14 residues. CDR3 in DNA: TGTGCCAGCAGCTTCCCCGGGAACCAAGAGACCCAGTACTTC. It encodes CASSFPGNQETQYF.

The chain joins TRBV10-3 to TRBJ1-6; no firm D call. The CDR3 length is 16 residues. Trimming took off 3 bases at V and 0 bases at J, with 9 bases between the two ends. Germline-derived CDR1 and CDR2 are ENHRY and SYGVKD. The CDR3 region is CAISEMASSYNSPLHF. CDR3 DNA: TGTGCCATCAGTGAAATGGCGAGCTCCTATAATTCACCCCTCCACTTT.

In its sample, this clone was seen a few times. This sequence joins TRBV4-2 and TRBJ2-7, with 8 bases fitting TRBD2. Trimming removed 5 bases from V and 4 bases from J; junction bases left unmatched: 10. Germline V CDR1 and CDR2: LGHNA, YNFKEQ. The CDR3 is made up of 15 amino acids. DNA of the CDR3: TGTGCCAGCAGCTTAGGGGGTAGCGGGATTTACGAGCAGTACTTC. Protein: CASSLGGSGIYEQYF.

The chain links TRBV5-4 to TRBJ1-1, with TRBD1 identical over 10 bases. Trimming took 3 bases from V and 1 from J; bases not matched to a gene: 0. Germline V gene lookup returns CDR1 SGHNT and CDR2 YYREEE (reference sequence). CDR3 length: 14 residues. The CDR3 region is CASSWDRGNTEAFF. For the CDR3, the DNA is TGTGCCAGCAGCTGGGACAGGGGGAACACTGAAGCTTTCTTT.

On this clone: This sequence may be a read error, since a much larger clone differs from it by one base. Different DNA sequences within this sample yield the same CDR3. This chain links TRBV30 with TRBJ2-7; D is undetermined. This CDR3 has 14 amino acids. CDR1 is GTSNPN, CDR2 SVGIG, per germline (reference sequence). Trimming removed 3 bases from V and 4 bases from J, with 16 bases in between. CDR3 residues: CAWSEFPGGYEQYF. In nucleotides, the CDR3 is TGTGCCTGGAGCGAGTTTCCTGGTGGTTACGAGCAGTACTTC.

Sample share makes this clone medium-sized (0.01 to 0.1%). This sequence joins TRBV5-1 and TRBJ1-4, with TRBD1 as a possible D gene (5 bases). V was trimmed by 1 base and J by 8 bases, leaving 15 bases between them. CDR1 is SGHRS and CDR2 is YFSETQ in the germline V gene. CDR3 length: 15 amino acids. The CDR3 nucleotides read TGCGCCAGCAGCTTGTTTGGGGGAATGAGCGAAAAACTGTTTTTT. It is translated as CASSLFGGMSEKLFF.

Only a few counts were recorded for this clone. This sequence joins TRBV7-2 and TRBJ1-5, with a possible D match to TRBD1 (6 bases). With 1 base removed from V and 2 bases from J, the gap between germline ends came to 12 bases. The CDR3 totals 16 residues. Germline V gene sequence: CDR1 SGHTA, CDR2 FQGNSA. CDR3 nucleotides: TGTGCCAGCAGCTTAGGCGGGGGCGAGGGCAATCAGCCCCAGCATTTT. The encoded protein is CASSLGGGEGNQPQHF.

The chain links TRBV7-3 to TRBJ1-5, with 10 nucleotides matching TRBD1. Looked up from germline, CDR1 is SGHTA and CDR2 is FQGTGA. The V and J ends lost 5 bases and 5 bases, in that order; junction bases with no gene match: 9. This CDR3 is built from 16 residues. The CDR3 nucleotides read TGTGCCAGCAGCCCTCGACCGGGACAGGGGTATCAGCCCCAGCATTTT. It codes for CASSPRPGQGYQPQHF.

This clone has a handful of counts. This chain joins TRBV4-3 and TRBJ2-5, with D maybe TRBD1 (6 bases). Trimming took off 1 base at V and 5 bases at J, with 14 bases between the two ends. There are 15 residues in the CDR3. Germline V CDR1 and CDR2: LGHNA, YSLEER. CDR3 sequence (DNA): TGCGCCAGCAGCCAAGGGACAGCGCCTATGGAGACCCAGTACTTC. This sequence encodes CASSQGTAPMETQYF.

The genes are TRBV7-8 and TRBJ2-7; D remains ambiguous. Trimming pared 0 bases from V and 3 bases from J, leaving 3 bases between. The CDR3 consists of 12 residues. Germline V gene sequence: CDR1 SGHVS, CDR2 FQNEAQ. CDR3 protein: CASSLALYEQYF. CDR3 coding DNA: TGTGCCAGCAGCTTAGCGCTCTACGAGCAGTACTTC.

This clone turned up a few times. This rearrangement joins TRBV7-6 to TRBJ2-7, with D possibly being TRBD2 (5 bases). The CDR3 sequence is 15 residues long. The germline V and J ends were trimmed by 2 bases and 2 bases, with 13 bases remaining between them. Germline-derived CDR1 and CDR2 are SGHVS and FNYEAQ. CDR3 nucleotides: TGTGCCAGCAGCTTAAGACCAGGAGCGGCCTACGAGCAGTACTTC. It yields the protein CASSLRPGAAYEQYF.

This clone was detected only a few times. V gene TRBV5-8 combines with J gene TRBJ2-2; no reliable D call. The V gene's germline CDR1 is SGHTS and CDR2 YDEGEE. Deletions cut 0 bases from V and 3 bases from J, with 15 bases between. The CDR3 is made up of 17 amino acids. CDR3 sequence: CASSLVYTLGHTGELFF. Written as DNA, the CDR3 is TGTGCCAGCAGCTTGGTGTACACCCTTGGGCACACCGGGGAGCTGTTTTTT. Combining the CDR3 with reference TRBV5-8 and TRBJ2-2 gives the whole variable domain EAGVTQSPTHLIKTRGQQATLRCSPISGHTSVYWYQQALGLGLQFLLWYDEGEERNRGNFPPRFSGRQFPNYSSELNVNALELEDSALYLCASSLVYTLGHTGELFFGEGSRLTVL.

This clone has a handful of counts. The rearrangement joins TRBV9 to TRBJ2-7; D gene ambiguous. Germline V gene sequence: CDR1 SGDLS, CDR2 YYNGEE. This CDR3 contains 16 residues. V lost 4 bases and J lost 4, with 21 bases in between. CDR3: CASSPHPGRHFYEQYF. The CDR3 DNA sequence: TGTGCCAGCAGCCCACACCCCGGACGTCATTTTTACGAGCAGTACTTC.

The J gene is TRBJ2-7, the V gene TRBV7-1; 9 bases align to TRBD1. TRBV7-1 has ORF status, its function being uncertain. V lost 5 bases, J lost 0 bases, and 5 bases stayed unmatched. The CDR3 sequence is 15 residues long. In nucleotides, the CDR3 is TGTGCCAGCAGCCCACAGGGGGCCCTCTCCTACGAGCAGTACTTC. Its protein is CASSPQGALSYEQYF.